The entry below gives a single TCR beta chain sequence along with its context. What antigen it recognizes has not been identified. No qualities accompany the bases; no much larger clone lies one base away. These data are taken from a study of shared clonotypes between healthy human individuals (TCRdb year 2020). Context from the whole study: A few men and a couple of women, aged 18 to 49 years, made up the cohort. For each donor, three plates each were used for CD4 naive and CD4 memory, two plates were used for CD8 naive, and one plate was used for CD8 memory. The study deeply sequenced blood TCR repertoires of about 5 healthy adults to estimate repertoire size and the extent of clonotype sharing between individuals. To increase sequencing depth and limit assay-specific biases, TCR repertoire library preparation and sequencing were carried out by different laboratories using diverse techniques. Leukapheresis yielded between about 0.94 and 8.9 billion PBMCs per donor.

V lost 4 bases and J lost 2 bases; the stretch between them is 10 bases long. From the germline V gene (reference sequence), CDR1 is SGHNT and CDR2 is YYREEE. The CDR3 has 14 amino acids, counting the end cysteine and phenylalanine. Only the CDR3 portion is preserved as DNA: 42 bases, with reading frame beginning at the first base. Donors were healthy HIV-negative adults with no recently reported acute infections or vaccinations. All donors were Caucasian adults living in Nashville, Tennessee, USA. CD4+ T cells were enriched by magnetic negative selection, after which naive cells were positively selected on CD45RA and the negative fraction was taken as the memory subset. Blood was obtained by leukapheresis, after which PBMCs were separated by Ficoll-Histopaque density gradient centrifugation and cryopreserved in liquid nitrogen vapor phase. Analytical flow cytometry was used to check the purity and quantity of each magnetically sorted T cell population. Each sorted fraction had its genomic DNA isolated and then quantified by UV absorbance on a Nanodrop 2000c.

Study-level results and caveats: Naive subsets generally had larger estimated clonotype richness than memory subsets. Based on pairwise subsampling, the degree of clonotype sharing among donors was expected to be affected by sequencing depth. The genetic and exposure-history diversity represented was limited by the small number of donors. Rarefaction of sorted-subset datasets indicated incomplete sequencing despite the large sequencing depth. Sharing across several donors was observed for around 4.8% of naive CD4, 3% to 4% of naive CD8, over 2% of memory CD4, and over 0.3% of memory CD8 clonotypes. Compared with non-shared clonotypes, the clonotypes found in all four sorted-subset donors had higher generation probabilities. Sampling was limited to blood, and TCR repertoires in tissue likely differ from TCR repertoires in blood.

Using the deep immunoSEQ assay, multiplex PCR amplified TCR CDR3 regions from genomic DNA. Extracted genomic DNA from each cell subset was spread evenly across all wells of several immunoSEQ 96-well plates, with each plate serving as a replicate. For sorted subsets, about 220 ng of genomic DNA, equivalent to roughly 30,000 T cell genomes, went into each replicate PCR. Purified libraries were measured with a Qubit 3.0 fluorometer, size-checked on a Bioanalyzer 2100, and measured again with the KAPA Library Quantification kit. Every immunoSEQ 96-well plate was sequenced on a separate single-read 150-cycle Illumina NextSeq 550 flow cell. The original pipeline was this. Because only junctional sequences without quality scores were contained in the immunoSEQ output, filtering matching that applied to full-length reads could not be performed. To assign V/J genes and CDR3, sequences were annotated against IMGT germline references using PyIR, a Python wrapper for IgBLAST v1.9. Reads were removed for weak V/J assignments (E-value above 1e-6), missing CDR3, stop codons, out-of-frame junctions, or ambiguous translated residues. V3J clonotypes were defined as sequences sharing the same inferred V gene, J gene, and CDR3 amino acid sequence. To compute the percentage overlap between repertoires, the number of shared unique clonotypes was divided by the size of the smaller repertoire. Richness of each repertoire was evaluated using RTK rarefaction, the Chao1 estimator, and Recon v2.1 estimates of unobserved clonotypes. OLGA was used to compute generation probabilities for all TCRbeta clonotypes that the gDNA method yielded from several donors. What TCRdb holds here is the immuneACCESS table cut down to in-frame rearrangements. Part of the clones is not present; checked against another copy, under half of the missing clones reflect an unresolved V gene, and the others are unexplained. The V and J calls and clone size come from that table; D and trimming were worked out from the DNA. In all, the sample holds some 1,400,000 clones, and more than 95% of those were seen once. The top ten clones comprise 1% to 1.5% of the sample.

The receptor chain draws on TRBV5-4 and TRBJ1-3; 5 matching bases give a weak D call of TRBD1. Sequences were obtained from naive CD4+ T cells sorted from blood. What this sample's cell subset or site label stands for: CD45RA+ positively selected. The receptor was derived from a man under 40 in good health. The DNA sequence reads TGTGCCAGCAGCAAGCCAGGGACTGGAAACACCATATATTTT. It translates to CASSKPGTGNTIYF. The reference TRBV5-4 and TRBJ1-3 proteins fill in what lies around the CDR3, so the full variable domain reads ETGVTQSPTHLIKTRGQQVTLRCSSQSGHNTVSWYQQALGQGPQFIFQYYREEENGRGNFPPRFSGLQFPNYSSELNVNALELDDSALYLCASSKPGTGNTIYFGEGSWLTVV.